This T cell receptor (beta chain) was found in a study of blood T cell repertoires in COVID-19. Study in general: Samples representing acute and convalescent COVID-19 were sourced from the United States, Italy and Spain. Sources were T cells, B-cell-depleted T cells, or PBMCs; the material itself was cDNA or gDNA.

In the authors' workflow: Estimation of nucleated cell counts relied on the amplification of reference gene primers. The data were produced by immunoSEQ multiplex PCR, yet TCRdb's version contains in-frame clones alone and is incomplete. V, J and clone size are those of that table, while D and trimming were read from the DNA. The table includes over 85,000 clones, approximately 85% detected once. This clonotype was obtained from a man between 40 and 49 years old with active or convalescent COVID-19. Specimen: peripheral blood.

For the CDR3, the DNA is TGTGCCAGCAGACAGGGAGTGTCCGGGGAGCTGTTTTTT. It yields the protein CASRQGVSGELFF. The chain employs TRBV12-3 or TRBV12-4 and TRBJ2-2; tentative D call: TRBD1 (6 bases). The CDR3 spans 13 residues. The germline V and J ends were trimmed by 6 bases and 6 bases, with 11 bases remaining between them.